The 13 T cell receptor beta chains presented below share a single source sample, sequenced in a study of patients and donors after allogeneic stem cell transplantation. TCRdb re-called the RT-PCR reads with MiXCR, one entry per CDR3 protein. Of some 230,000 distinct CDR3 sequences in the sample, about 14% were seen once. The sequenced material came from blood, either unsorted or a sorted T cell fraction (not recorded which). Receptors were obtained from a human donor who was either an allogeneic HSCT recipient or a stem cell or donor lymphocyte infusion donor (not recorded which). It is not recorded whose cells these are; they may come from a transplant donor.

V and J are TRBV24-1 and TRBJ1-5; 7 bases agree with TRBD1. The ends lost 2 bases at V and 7 bases at J; junction bases unmatched: 10. From germline, CDR1 is KGHDR and CDR2 SFDVKD. The CDR3 runs to 16 residues. The DNA for the CDR3 is TGTGCCACCAGTGATTGCATTGAGGGGGCAGGGCAGCCCCAGCATTTT. Its translation is CATSDCIEGAGQPQHF.

This clonotype was seen a handful of times. This likely reflects a read error, since a far larger clone is one base away. J is TRBJ2-5 and V is TRBV6-2 or TRBV6-3, with D uncertain. This CDR3 is built from 11 residues. The germline V gene has CDR1 MNHEY and CDR2 SVGEGT. With 6 bases removed from V and 3 bases from J, the gap between germline ends came to 5 bases. This chain's CDR3 is CASSHKETQYF. In DNA, the CDR3 is TGTGCCAGCAGCCACAAAGAGACCCAGTACTTC.

This clonotype was counted between two and nine times. V usage is TRBV5-6 and J usage is TRBJ2-2; D uncertain. The CDR3 extends over 15 amino acids. V gave up 0 bases and J gave up 6 bases, with 12 bases separating them. Germline lookup yields CDR1 SGHDT and CDR2 YYEEEE. The DNA for the CDR3 is TGTGCCAGCAGCTTGGTAAAGGGTGCCTCCGGGGAGCTGTTTTTT. Translating it yields CASSLVKGASGELFF.

This clonotype has a handful of counts. In DNA, the CDR3 is TGTGCCAGCAGGCTGGGAGAGAATCAGCCCCAGCATTTT. Residues: CASRLGENQPQHF. The gene calls are TRBV7-9 and TRBJ1-5; no clear D gene. Germline loops: CDR1 SEHNR, CDR2 FQNEAQ (reference sequence). The CDR3 consists of 13 residues. Trimming pared 6 bases from V and 4 bases from J, leaving 10 bases between.

This clonotype was seen a handful of times. This chain connects TRBV25-1 to TRBJ1-6; tentative D call: TRBD1 (5 bases). V was clipped by 10 bases and J by 9 bases, with 22 bases between them. The CDR3 length is 15 residues. CDR1 is MGHDK, CDR2 SYGVNS, per germline. DNA for the CDR3: TGTGCCACCCAGACGGGAACGTTGGGGGGTTCACCCCTCCACTTT. It codes for CATQTGTLGGSPLHF. The entire variable domain, with the rest obtained from reference TRBV25-1 and TRBJ1-6, is as follows: EADIYQTPRYLVIGTGKKITLECSQTMGHDKMYWYQQDPGMELHLIHYSYGVNSTEKGDLSSESTVSRIRTEHFPLTLESARPSHTSQYLCATQTGTLGGSPLHFGNGTRLTVT.

J is TRBJ1-4 and V is TRBV14, with D perhaps matching TRBD1 (6 bases). The CDR3 consists of 14 residues. CDR1 SGHDN and CDR2 FVKESK come from the germline V gene. V was cut by 6 bases and J by 6 bases, with 14 bases left in between. The CDR3 nucleotides are TGTGCCAGCAGTCTGAGGGGGGTGCATGAAAAACTGTTTTTT. This codes for CASSLRGVHEKLFF.

On this clonotype: Just one base apart from a much larger clone, this may be a read error. The chain carries TRBV29-1 and TRBJ2-5; TRBD2 is a possible D gene (5 bases). Germline loops: CDR1 SQVTM, CDR2 ANQGSEA. CDR3 size: 12 residues. The DNA for the CDR3 is TGCAGCGTTGTTCGGGGTCCAGAGACCCAGAACTTC. It encodes CSVVRGPETQNF.

The chain employs TRBV3-1 and TRBJ2-1; TRBD1 or TRBD2 may be the D gene (5 bases each). The CDR3 sequence is 19 residues long. In germline, CDR1 is LGHDT, CDR2 YNNKEL (reference sequence). V lost 3 bases and J lost 6, with 27 bases in between. In nucleotides, the CDR3 is TGTGCCAGCAGCCAGAGTACTCTCCGCCGGGACCGATGGACCAATGAGCAGTTCTTC. This sequence encodes CASSQSTLRRDRWTNEQFF.

This clonotype was seen a handful of times. A read error may be the cause here, since a much bigger clone is one base away. V is TRBV5-6 and J is TRBJ2-5; D is possibly TRBD2 (5 bases). CDR1 SGHDT and CDR2 YYEEEE come from the germline V gene. CDR3 size: 11 residues. The germline V and J ends were trimmed by 6 bases and 5 bases, with 8 bases remaining between them. The CDR3 is CASNRGETQYF. The CDR3 DNA reads as TGTGCCAGCAACCGCGGGGAGACCCAGTACTTC.

This rearrangement joins TRBV7-6 to TRBJ1-1; 7 bases agree with TRBD1. The CDR3 sequence is 15 residues long. V shed 5 bases and J 1 base; nucleotides not matched to a gene: 7. Germline V lookup: CDR1 SGHVS, CDR2 FNYEAQ. The DNA of the CDR3 is TGTGCCAGCAGCCTCGGGGCAGGGGGGAACACTGAAGCTTTCTTT. Translated, it gives CASSLGAGGNTEAFF.

This clonotype has more than one count but fewer than ten. The CDR3 protein is CASIAGFVTGELFF. CDR3 nucleotide sequence: TGTGCCAGCATCGCAGGGTTCGTCACCGGGGAGCTGTTTTTT. The chain employs TRBV6-1 and TRBJ2-2; D perhaps matches TRBD1 (5 bases). This CDR3 has 14 residues. Trimming took off 7 bases at V and 4 bases at J, with 13 bases between the two ends. Germline V gene lookup returns CDR1 MNHNS and CDR2 SASEGT.

The chain is built from TRBV9 and TRBJ2-7, with D tentatively TRBD1 or TRBD2 (5 bases each). The CDR3 extends over 15 amino acids. The germline CDR1 and CDR2 sequences are SGDLS and YYNGEE. V was cut by 0 bases and J by 5 bases, with 15 bases left in between. The CDR3 loop is CASSVAWGRDDEQYF. CDR3 bases: TGTGCCAGCAGCGTAGCGTGGGGACGGGATGACGAGCAGTACTTC.

V usage is TRBV12-3 or TRBV12-4 and J usage is TRBJ2-5; 7 bases are shared with TRBD1. The CDR3 runs 17 residues. V shed 1 base and J 5 bases; nucleotides not matched to a gene: 13. CDR3 residues: CASSLVSWQGVGETQYF. The CDR3 DNA follows: TGTGCCAGCAGTTTAGTCAGTTGGCAGGGGGTCGGGGAGACCCAGTACTTC.